What follows is one T cell receptor beta chain and its context. Its antigen is not identified. Germline values: CDR1 MNHEY, CDR2 SMNVEV (reference sequence). There are 18 residues in the CDR3. Trimming pared 1 base from V and 5 bases from J, leaving 21 bases between. The sample originates from a study of post-analysis software for immune sequencing data. Study at large: Some patients lacked subtype; others had relapsing-remitting, secondary progressive or progressive-relapsing disease.

Unique molecular identifiers featured in each of the TCR beta cDNA libraries. Input of roughly 0.95 to 10 million T cells yielded a few hundred thousand cDNA molecules. MiXCR, applied by TCRdb to the PCR reads, yields one record per CDR3 protein. The data show 600,000 to 750,000 distinct CDR3 sequences, with approximately 60% seen just once and around 11% held by the top ten. Whole-study findings and limits: By F measure, strong co-clustering occurred among samples prepared in the same batch. People with multiple sclerosis had a significantly lower normalized Chao1 diversity than controls did. Compared with controls, patients had more of 4 or 5 TRBV segments, including TRBV5-6, TRBV5-1 and TRBV20-1.

This clonotype was obtained from a girl aged 2-10 years with multiple sclerosis. This rearrangement joins TRBV27 to TRBJ2-1; unclear D gene. The sample consisted of blood. The CDR3 coding sequence is TGTGCCAGCAGTTTATTTGGTCTTAAGGCGGCTTATAACAATGAGCAGTTCTTC. This translates into CASSLFGLKAAYNNEQFF.